This T cell receptor beta chain appears in the sequencing data of a study of cytomegalovirus exposure and HLA in healthy donors. The wider study: Unique TCRs numbering some 77 million, obtained from HLA-typed donors, made up an early data release.

The study ran its PCR with 60 Vbeta and 13 Jbeta primers. Clones were sequenced by immunoSEQ multiplex PCR, and TCRdb holds only the in-frame ones, with some missing. Of some 150,000 clones in the sample, over 75% were seen once. The CDR3 loop spans 16 amino acids. The trim removed 6 bases at V and 5 bases at J, leaving 10 bases unmatched. In germline, CDR1 is MNHNY, CDR2 SVGAGI (reference sequence). The source is a man aged 25 to 40 in good health and CMV-seronegative. The V call is TRBV6-6, the J call TRBJ2-2, with 9 bases that match TRBD2. Source material: PBMCs. The CDR3 region is CASSPEPSGVTGELFF. DNA of the CDR3: TGTGCCAGCAGCCCCGAACCTAGCGGGGTTACCGGGGAGCTGTTTTTT.